The 29 T cell receptor beta chains reported below all come from one sample, sequenced in a study of CD8+ T cells in alopecia areata. RNA was isolated and reverse transcribed to cDNA, the sequencing template. Using immunoSEQ multiplex PCR, the repertoire was profiled, and TCRdb retains in-frame clones only, with some absent. The top ten clones hold 4.9% of a sample with about 200,000 clones, around 50% of them seen once. Sequencing was done on a sample of CD8+ T cells sorted from blood. The receptors were gathered from a human donor in good health.

Only a few counts were recorded for this clone. The chain combines TRBV9 with TRBJ1-2; a possible D gene is TRBD1 (5 bases). From germline, CDR1 is SGDLS and CDR2 YYNGEE. CDR3 length equals 12 residues. V was clipped by 2 bases and J by 5 bases, with 7 bases between them. For the CDR3, the DNA is TGTGCCAGCAGCGTGGGGACTTATGGCTACACCTTC. Its protein is CASSVGTYGYTF.

This clone has a handful of counts. The gene calls are TRBV25-1 and TRBJ2-7; D unclear. Trimming pared 4 bases from V and 2 bases from J, leaving 3 bases between. The CDR3 has 11 amino acids. CDR1 and CDR2 from the germline V gene are MGHDK and SYGVNS. The chain's CDR3 is CASSGTYEQYF. The CDR3 nucleotides read TGTGCCAGCAGTGGAACCTACGAGCAGTACTTC.

The chain uses TRBV13 and TRBJ2-7; 7 bases map to TRBD1. J gave up 7 bases and V 5 bases, and 8 bases lay outside the gene matches. Germline V lookup: CDR1 PRHDT, CDR2 FYEKMQ (reference sequence). This CDR3 has 13 amino acids. DNA of the CDR3: TGTGCCAGCAGCCCAGGACAGGAGAAAGAGCAGTACTTC. Translating gives CASSPGQEKEQYF.

This clone was recorded a few times. This chain links TRBV15 with TRBJ1-2; D remains ambiguous. The CDR3 loop spans 12 amino acids. Trimming pared 1 base from V and 8 bases from J, leaving 8 bases between. Germline CDR1 LNHNV, CDR2 YYDKDF (reference sequence). The chain's CDR3 is CATSRASGGYTF. In nucleotides, the CDR3 is TGTGCCACCAGCAGAGCCTCGGGGGGCTACACCTTC.

The chain recombines TRBV25-1 with TRBJ1-6; 7 nucleotides agree with TRBD1. After removal of 2 bases from V and 13 bases from J, the junction contained 8 bases not matched to a gene. Germline CDR1 is MGHDK and CDR2 is SYGVNS. CDR3 size: 14 residues. The DNA of the CDR3 is TGTGCCAGCAGTGAACAGGGGGGCATCTGGCCCCTCCACTTT. This sequence encodes CASSEQGGIWPLHF.

This clone was found a few times. V gene TRBV2 combines with J gene TRBJ2-1, with D perhaps being TRBD1 or TRBD2 (5 bases each). Trimming left V 6 bases short and J 3 bases short, with 12 bases between. The germline V gene has CDR1 SNHLY and CDR2 FYNNEI. The CDR3 runs to 14 residues. CDR3 sequence (DNA): TGTGCCAGCAGAGCGACGGGGCTCTACAATGAGCAGTTCTTC. It specifies CASRATGLYNEQFF.

The genes are TRBV7-6 and TRBJ2-3, with D uncertain. The germline V gene encodes CDR1 SGHVS and CDR2 FNYEAQ. V lost 6 bases and J 4 bases, leaving 8 bases between the germline ends. This CDR3 is 12 amino acids long. CDR3 region: CASSRSPDTQYF. The CDR3 region has the DNA TGTGCCAGCAGTAGGTCCCCAGATACGCAGTATTTT.

A few counts support this clone. The chain is built from TRBV7-9 and TRBJ1-4, with D possibly TRBD1 on 6 matching bases. The CDR3 has 16 residues. Trimming cost V 4 bases and J 6 bases, with 18 bases left between them. The V gene's germline CDR1 is SEHNR and CDR2 FQNEAQ (reference sequence). The CDR3 reads CASSYYLTGGDEKLFF. In DNA form, the CDR3 reads TGTGCCAGCAGCTACTATCTGACAGGAGGGGATGAAAAACTGTTTTTT.

This clone occurred a few times. The chain joins TRBV5-4 to TRBJ2-3; either TRBD1 or TRBD2 may supply D (6 bases each). The CDR3 is 14 residues long. Germline CDR1 SGHNT, CDR2 YYREEE (reference sequence). Trimming took off 0 bases at V and 5 bases at J, with 10 bases between the two ends. The CDR3 coding sequence is TGTGCCAGCAGCTTGGTGGGGGGCAGAGATACGCAGTATTTT. Amino acids: CASSLVGGRDTQYF.

The chain joins TRBV13 to TRBJ2-3; D might be TRBD1 or TRBD2, each matching 6 bases. The CDR3 is 13 amino acids. Germline-derived CDR1 and CDR2 are PRHDT and FYEKMQ (reference sequence). With 6 bases removed from V and 3 bases from J, the gap between germline ends came to 10 bases. The CDR3 loop reads CASRGGGTDTQYF. DNA for the CDR3: TGTGCCAGCAGGGGGGGCGGAACAGATACGCAGTATTTT.

V gene TRBV5-6 combines with J gene TRBJ2-3, with TRBD2 as a possible D gene (6 bases). This CDR3 is 13 amino acids long. In germline, CDR1 is SGHDT, CDR2 YYEEEE. V was pared by 4 bases and J by 4 bases, with 10 bases between. The CDR3 sequence: CASSRGTSDTQYF. CDR3 coding DNA: TGTGCCAGCAGCCGGGGGACCTCAGATACGCAGTATTTT.

The genes are TRBV25-1 and TRBJ1-1; tentatively, D is TRBD1 (6 bases). Trimming pared 2 bases from V and 5 bases from J, leaving 6 bases between. The CDR3 runs to 12 residues. CDR1 MGHDK and CDR2 SYGVNS come from the germline V gene. The CDR3 DNA sequence: TGTGCCAGCAGTGAAAGGGGGACTGAAGCTTTCTTT. It yields the protein CASSERGTEAFF.

This rearrangement joins TRBV29-1 to TRBJ2-3; 10 nucleotides line up with TRBD2. V dropped 6 bases and J dropped 0; count of bases not matched to a gene: 6. The V gene's germline CDR1 is SQVTM and CDR2 ANQGSEA. The CDR3 spans 15 residues. In nucleotides, the CDR3 is TGCAGCGTGCTAGCGGGGGTCACTAGCACAGATACGCAGTATTTT. Its translation is CSVLAGVTSTDTQYF.

The genes are TRBV2 and TRBJ2-7; no firm D call. Germline loops: CDR1 SNHLY, CDR2 FYNNEI. This CDR3 comprises 13 residues. The V and J ends lost 3 bases and 2 bases respectively, with 8 bases between them. The CDR3 region is CASSEAGPYEQYF. The CDR3 DNA reads as TGTGCCAGCAGTGAGGCCGGCCCCTACGAGCAGTACTTC.

CDR3 sequence (DNA): TGTGCCAGCAGCTTGGCAGGGGTCTACACCTTC. Translated: CASSLAGVYTF. The chain couples TRBV5-4 to TRBJ1-2, with a tentative D call TRBD1 (6 bases). Trimming removed 0 bases at V and 10 bases at J, with 7 bases between. The length of the CDR3 is 11 residues. The germline CDR1 and CDR2 sequences are SGHNT and YYREEE (reference sequence).

This sequence joins TRBV29-1 and TRBJ2-1, with D possibly matching TRBD1 (6 bases). The V and J ends lost 8 bases and 2 bases respectively, with 10 bases between them. Germline V CDR1 and CDR2: SQVTM, ANQGSEA. This CDR3 comprises 12 residues. The CDR3 region is CSLRQAYNEQFF. The CDR3 nucleotides are TGCAGCCTTAGACAGGCCTACAATGAGCAGTTCTTC.

V and J are TRBV4-1 and TRBJ2-2; 7 bases line up with TRBD1. The CDR3 runs 18 residues. Trimming at V came to 2 bases and at J to 0 bases, leaving 9 bases not matched to a gene. Germline V gene sequence: CDR1 MGHRA, CDR2 YSYEKL. CDR3 sequence: CASSQIGTVPSNTGELFF. The CDR3 region has the DNA TGCGCCAGCAGCCAAATTGGGACAGTACCTTCGAACACCGGGGAGCTGTTTTTT.

This clone occurred a few times. This chain links TRBV19 with TRBJ1-1, with D unresolved. The V end was cut by 8 bases, the J end by 1 base, with 17 bases between. The CDR3 has 15 residues. Per germline, CDR1 LNHDA and CDR2 SQIVND (reference sequence). CDR3 residues: CASSQSVWGNTEAFF. The CDR3 nucleotides are TGTGCCAGTTCCCAAAGTGTATGGGGGAACACTGAAGCTTTCTTT.

The gene calls are TRBV5-5 and TRBJ2-7; tentatively, D is TRBD2 (5 bases). Germline loops: CDR1 SGHKS, CDR2 YYEKEE (reference sequence). The CDR3 sequence is 12 residues long. Trimming removed 5 bases from V and 6 bases from J, with 12 bases in between. The CDR3 nucleotides are TGTGCCAGCAGACATCCTCGGGGCGAGCAGTACTTC. Residues: CASRHPRGEQYF.

The V and J genes are TRBV7-9 and TRBJ1-6; TRBD1 might be the D (6 bases). There are 15 residues in the CDR3. V was trimmed by 5 bases and J by 8 bases, leaving 16 bases between them. The germline V gene encodes CDR1 SEHNR and CDR2 FQNEAQ (reference sequence). The CDR3 DNA sequence: TGTGCCAGCAGCCCGGTAACAGGGAGTGATTCACCCCTCCACTTT. Encoded protein: CASSPVTGSDSPLHF.

The J gene is TRBJ2-7, the V gene TRBV13; the D call may be TRBD1 or TRBD2 (5 bases each). This CDR3 is built from 14 residues. Germline CDR1 and CDR2: PRHDT and FYEKMQ (reference sequence). Trimming removed 8 bases from V and 2 bases from J, with 16 bases in between. The CDR3 sequence is CASRSRGGTYEQYF. The CDR3 DNA is TGTGCCAGCCGCAGCCGGGGCGGAACCTACGAGCAGTACTTC.

V is TRBV5-1 and J is TRBJ2-7; TRBD1 or TRBD2 may be the D gene (5 bases each). The CDR3 consists of 13 residues. The germline gives CDR1 SGHRS, CDR2 YFSETQ. The germline V and J ends were trimmed by 5 bases and 4 bases, with 13 bases remaining between them. DNA of the CDR3: TGCGCCAGCAGGGTGGAGGCAGGGTACGAGCAGTACTTC. Its translation is CASRVEAGYEQYF.

This clone was observed at least ten times. This chain connects TRBV6-1 to TRBJ2-2, with D hard to call. From germline, CDR1 is MNHNS and CDR2 SASEGT. The CDR3 is 15 residues long. Trimming shortened V by 5 bases and J by 6 bases, and 16 bases separated the two germline ends. CDR3 coding DNA: TGTGCCAGCAGTAGTACCACAGATCTCGCCGGGGAGCTGTTTTTT. It is translated as CASSSTTDLAGELFF.

This clone occurred a few times. This sequence joins TRBV29-1 and TRBJ1-2, with D unclear. The CDR3 has 14 residues. Germline V gives CDR1 SQVTM, CDR2 ANQGSEA. V was clipped by 1 base and J by 2 bases, with 11 bases between them. The CDR3 here is CSVEGAVGNYGYTF. The CDR3 nucleotides are TGCAGCGTTGAAGGAGCCGTGGGGAACTATGGCTACACCTTC.

The chain joins TRBV2 to TRBJ1-2; tentative D call: TRBD1 (6 bases). CDR1 SNHLY and CDR2 FYNNEI come from the germline V gene. V dropped 6 bases and J dropped 5 bases, with 13 bases sitting between them. The CDR3 sequence is 13 residues long. DNA of the CDR3: TGTGCCAGCAGACAGGGACTGATTTATGGCTACACCTTC. Its protein is CASRQGLIYGYTF.

This clone was observed a single time. This chain uses TRBV30 with TRBJ1-5; 10 nucleotides align to TRBD1. CDR3 size: 13 residues. Germline-derived CDR1 and CDR2 are GTSNPN and SVGIG (reference sequence). Germline trimming cut 3 bases from V and 8 bases from J; bases unmatched to any gene: 4. CDR3 in amino acids: CAWRGQGREPQHF. Written as DNA, the CDR3 is TGTGCCTGGAGGGGACAGGGGAGAGAGCCCCAGCATTTT.

The chain uses TRBV30 and TRBJ1-1; D uncertain. The length of the CDR3 is 11 residues. Germline V gene lookup returns CDR1 GTSNPN and CDR2 SVGIG (reference sequence). Trimming cost V 5 bases and J 7 bases, with 11 bases left between them. CDR3 nucleotides: TGTGCCTGGGACCGTGAGGGTGAAGCTTTCTTT. It encodes CAWDREGEAFF.

The sample holds a few counts of this clone. The chain carries TRBV30 and TRBJ2-2, with D hard to call. V was pared by 1 base and J by 6 bases, with 15 bases between. Germline lookup yields CDR1 GTSNPN and CDR2 SVGIG (reference sequence). The CDR3 length is 15 residues. Here the CDR3 DNA reads TGTGCCTGGAGTGAACCCCCCTCGCCGGCCGGGGAGCTGTTTTTT. It is translated as CAWSEPPSPAGELFF.

This chain joins TRBV18 and TRBJ1-2; unclear D gene. Looked up from germline, CDR1 is KGHSH and CDR2 is LQKENI. The CDR3 has 14 amino acids. The V and J ends lost 1 base and 4 bases respectively, with 10 bases between them. In DNA form, the CDR3 reads TGTGCCAGCTCACCACTTCGAGTCCTCTATGGCTACACCTTC. It is translated as CASSPLRVLYGYTF.